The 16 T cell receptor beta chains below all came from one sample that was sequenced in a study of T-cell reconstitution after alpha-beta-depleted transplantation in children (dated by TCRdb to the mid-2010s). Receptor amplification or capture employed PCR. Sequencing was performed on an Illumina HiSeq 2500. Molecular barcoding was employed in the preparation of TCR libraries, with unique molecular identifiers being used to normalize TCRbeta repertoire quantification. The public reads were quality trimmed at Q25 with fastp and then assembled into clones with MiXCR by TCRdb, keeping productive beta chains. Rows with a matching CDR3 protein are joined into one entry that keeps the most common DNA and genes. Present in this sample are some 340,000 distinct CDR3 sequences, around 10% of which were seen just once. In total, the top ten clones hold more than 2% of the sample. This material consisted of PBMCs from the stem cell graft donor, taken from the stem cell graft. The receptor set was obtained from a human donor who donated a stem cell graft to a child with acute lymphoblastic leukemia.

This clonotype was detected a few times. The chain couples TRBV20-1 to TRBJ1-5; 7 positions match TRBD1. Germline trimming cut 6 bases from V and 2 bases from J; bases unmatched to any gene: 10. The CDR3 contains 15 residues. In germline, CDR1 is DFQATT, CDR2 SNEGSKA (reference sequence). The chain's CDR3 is CSARYRGEGNQPQHF. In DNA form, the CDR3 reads TGCAGTGCACGTTACAGGGGAGAGGGCAATCAGCCCCAGCATTTT.

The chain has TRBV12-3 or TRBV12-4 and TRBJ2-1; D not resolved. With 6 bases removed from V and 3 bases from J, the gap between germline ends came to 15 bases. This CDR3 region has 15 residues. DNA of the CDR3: TGTGCCAGCAGATTGACTCCTGCCGTCTACAATGAGCAGTTCTTC. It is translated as CASRLTPAVYNEQFF.

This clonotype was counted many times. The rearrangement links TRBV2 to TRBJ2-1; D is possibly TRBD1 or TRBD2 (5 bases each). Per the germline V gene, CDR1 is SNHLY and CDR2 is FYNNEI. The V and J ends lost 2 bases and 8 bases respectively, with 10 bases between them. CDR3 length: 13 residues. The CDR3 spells CASSEWGIYEQFF. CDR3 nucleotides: TGTGCCAGCAGTGAATGGGGGATTTATGAGCAGTTCTTC.

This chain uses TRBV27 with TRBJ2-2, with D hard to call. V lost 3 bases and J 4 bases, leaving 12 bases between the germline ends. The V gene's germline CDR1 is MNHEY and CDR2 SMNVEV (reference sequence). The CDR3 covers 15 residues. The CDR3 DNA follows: TGTGCCAGCAGTTTGAAGGACCCGGGCACCGGGGAGCTGTTTTTT. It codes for CASSLKDPGTGELFF.

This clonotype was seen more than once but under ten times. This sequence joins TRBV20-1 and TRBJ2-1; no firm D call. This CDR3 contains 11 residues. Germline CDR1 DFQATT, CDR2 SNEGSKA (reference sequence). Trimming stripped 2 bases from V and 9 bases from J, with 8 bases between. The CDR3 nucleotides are TGCAGTGCTAGACTGCAGCTTGAGCAGTTCTTC. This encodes CSARLQLEQFF.

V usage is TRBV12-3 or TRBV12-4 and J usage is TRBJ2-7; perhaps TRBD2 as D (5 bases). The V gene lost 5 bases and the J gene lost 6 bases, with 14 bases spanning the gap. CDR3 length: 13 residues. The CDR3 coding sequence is TGTGCCAGCAGTAAGGAGGAGGTCGGCGAGCAGTACTTC. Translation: CASSKEEVGEQYF.

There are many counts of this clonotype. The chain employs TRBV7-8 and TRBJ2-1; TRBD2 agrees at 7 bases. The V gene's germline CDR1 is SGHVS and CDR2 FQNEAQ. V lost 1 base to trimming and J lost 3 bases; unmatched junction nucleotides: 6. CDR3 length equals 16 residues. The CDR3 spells CASSLGGGSGYNEQFF. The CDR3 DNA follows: TGTGCCAGCAGCTTAGGAGGCGGGAGTGGCTACAATGAGCAGTTCTTC.

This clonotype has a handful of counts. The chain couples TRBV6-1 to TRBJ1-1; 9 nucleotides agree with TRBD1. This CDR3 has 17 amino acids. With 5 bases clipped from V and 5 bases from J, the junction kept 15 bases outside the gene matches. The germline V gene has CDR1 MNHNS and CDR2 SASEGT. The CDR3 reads CASSSPSGQGLGTEAFF. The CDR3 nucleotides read TGTGCCAGCAGTAGCCCTTCGGGACAGGGTCTCGGGACTGAAGCTTTCTTT.

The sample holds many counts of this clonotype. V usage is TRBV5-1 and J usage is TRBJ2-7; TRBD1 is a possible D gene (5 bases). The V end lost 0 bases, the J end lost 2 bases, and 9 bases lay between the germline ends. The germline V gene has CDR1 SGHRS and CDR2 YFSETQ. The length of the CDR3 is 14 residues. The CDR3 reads CASSLATAAYEQYF. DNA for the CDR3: TGCGCCAGCAGCTTGGCGACAGCAGCCTACGAGCAGTACTTC.

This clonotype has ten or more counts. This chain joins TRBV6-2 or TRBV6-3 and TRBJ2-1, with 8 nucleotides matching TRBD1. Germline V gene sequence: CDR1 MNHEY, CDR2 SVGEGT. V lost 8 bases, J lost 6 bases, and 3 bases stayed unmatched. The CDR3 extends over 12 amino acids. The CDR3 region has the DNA TGTGCCAGCTATGACAGGGGCAATGAGCAGTTCTTC. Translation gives CASYDRGNEQFF.

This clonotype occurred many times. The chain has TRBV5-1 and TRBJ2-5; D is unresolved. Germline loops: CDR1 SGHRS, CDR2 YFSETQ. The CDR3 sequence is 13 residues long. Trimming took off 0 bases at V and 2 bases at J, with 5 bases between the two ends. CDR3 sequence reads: CASSLDTQETQYF. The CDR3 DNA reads TGCGCCAGCAGCTTGGACACTCAAGAGACCCAGTACTTC. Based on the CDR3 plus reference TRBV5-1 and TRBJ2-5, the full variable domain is KAGVTQTPRYLIKTRGQQVTLSCSPISGHRSVSWYQQTPGQGLQFLFEYFSETQRNKGNFPGRFSGRQFSNSRSEMNVSTLELGDSALYLCASSLDTQETQYFGPGTRLLVL.

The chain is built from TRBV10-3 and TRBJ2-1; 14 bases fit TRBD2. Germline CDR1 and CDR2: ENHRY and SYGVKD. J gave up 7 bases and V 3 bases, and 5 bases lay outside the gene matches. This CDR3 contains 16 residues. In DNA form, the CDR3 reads TGTGCCATCAGTGACCCCGGGACTAGCGGGAGTAATGAGCAGTTCTTC. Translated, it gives CAISDPGTSGSNEQFF.

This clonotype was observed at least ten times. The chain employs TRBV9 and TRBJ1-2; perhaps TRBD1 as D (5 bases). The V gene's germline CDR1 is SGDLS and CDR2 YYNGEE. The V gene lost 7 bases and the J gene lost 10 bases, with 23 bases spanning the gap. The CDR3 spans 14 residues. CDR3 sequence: CASSSEGQGRYYTF. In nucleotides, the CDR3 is TGTGCCAGCTCTTCCGAGGGGCAGGGAAGGTACTACACCTTC.

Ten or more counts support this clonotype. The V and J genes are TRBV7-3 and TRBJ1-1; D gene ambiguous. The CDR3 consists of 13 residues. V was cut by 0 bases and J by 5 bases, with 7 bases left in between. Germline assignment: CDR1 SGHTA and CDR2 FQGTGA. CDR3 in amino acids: CASSLTDLTEAFF. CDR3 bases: TGTGCCAGCAGCTTAACCGATCTAACTGAAGCTTTCTTT. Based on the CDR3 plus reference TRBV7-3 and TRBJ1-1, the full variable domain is GAGVSQTPSNKVTEKGKYVELRCDPISGHTALYWYRQSLGQGPEFLIYFQGTGAADDSGLPNDRFFAVRPEGSVSTLKIQRTERGDSAVYLCASSLTDLTEAFFGQGTRLTVV.

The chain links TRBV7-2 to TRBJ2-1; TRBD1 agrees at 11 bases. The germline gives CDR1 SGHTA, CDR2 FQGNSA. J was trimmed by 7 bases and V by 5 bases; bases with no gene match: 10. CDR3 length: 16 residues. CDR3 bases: TGTGCCAGCAGCAGACGGGGACAGGGGGTGGGGAATGAGCAGTTCTTC. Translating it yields CASSRRGQGVGNEQFF.

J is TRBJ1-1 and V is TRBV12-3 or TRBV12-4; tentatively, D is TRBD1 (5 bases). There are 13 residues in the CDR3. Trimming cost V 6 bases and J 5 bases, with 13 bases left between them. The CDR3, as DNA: TGTGCCAGCAGGGGGACCCGGCTGACTGAAGCTTTCTTT. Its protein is CASRGTRLTEAFF.